This T cell receptor beta chain was sequenced for a study of T cell responses to AZD1222 COVID-19 vaccine. About the study: The analysis combined second doses at about 4 or about 12 weeks.

General study results and limits: Only a handful of AZD1222 recipients tested seropositive at baseline.

Here immunoSEQ multiplex PCR was the method, and the copy in TCRdb shows in-frame clones only, minus some. Of 110,000 to 150,000 clones listed, 70% to 90% are singletons. Note on this clone: What it binds is unknown.

The CDR3 is made up of 14 amino acids. Trimming shortened V by 8 bases and J by 0 bases, and 11 bases separated the two germline ends. The chain employs TRBV23-1 and TRBJ1-3; no clear D. TRBV23-1 is marked as an open reading frame, function uncertain. The source of this sequence is an adult in good health. The source was peripheral blood, collected on day 0 of AZD1222 vaccination. The CDR3 nucleotides are TGCGCCAGCGGGAGCTGGAACTCTGGAAACACCATATATTTT. This gives the protein CASGSWNSGNTIYF.